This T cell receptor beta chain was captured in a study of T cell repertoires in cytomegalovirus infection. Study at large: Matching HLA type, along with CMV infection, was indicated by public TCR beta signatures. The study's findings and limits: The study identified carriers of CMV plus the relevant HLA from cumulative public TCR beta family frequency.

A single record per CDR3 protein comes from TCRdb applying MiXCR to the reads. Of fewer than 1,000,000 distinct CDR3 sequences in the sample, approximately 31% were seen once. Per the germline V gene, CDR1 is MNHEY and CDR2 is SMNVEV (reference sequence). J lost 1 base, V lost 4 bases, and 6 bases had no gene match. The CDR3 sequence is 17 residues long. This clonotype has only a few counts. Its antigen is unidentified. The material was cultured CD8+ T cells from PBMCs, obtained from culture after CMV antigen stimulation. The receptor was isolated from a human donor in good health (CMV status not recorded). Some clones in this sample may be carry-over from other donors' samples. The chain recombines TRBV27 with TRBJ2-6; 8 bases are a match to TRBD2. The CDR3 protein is CASSSSTGGSGANVLTF. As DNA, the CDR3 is TGTGCCAGCAGTTCCAGTACGGGAGGGTCTGGGGCCAACGTCCTGACTTTC.